Sequencing of this T cell receptor beta chain was carried out in a study of T-cell memory formation after mild COVID-19. Study-wide findings and caveats: Nothing confirmed that second-wave clones peaking on day 37 were specific for SARS-CoV-2. Chiefly within CM and EM were the contracting CD4+ clones; CD8+ ones were within EMRA.

5'RACE primed from the constant segment yielded TCR alpha and TCR beta cDNA libraries bearing sample barcodes and UMIs. TCRdb re-called the 5' RACE reads with MiXCR, one entry per CDR3 protein. Here the sample spans hundreds of thousands of distinct CDR3 sequences, around a sixth being singletons. CDR3 length: 19 residues. V shed 5 bases, J shed 1 base, and the junction held 11 bases outside the gene matches. This clonotype came up a few times. The antigen is unknown. This sequence originates from a man younger than 35 who had mild COVID-19 (a few samples of this study predate the infection). Cell type and time point are not known. Sequenced material: PBMCs or a T cell subset sorted from them (not recorded which). This rearrangement joins TRBV23-1 to TRBJ2-1; 13 bases agree with TRBD2. TRBV23-1 is an ORF for which the function is uncertain. The CDR3 DNA is TGCGCCAGCAGTTTACTAGCGGGGGGGCCACTCAGTTCCTACAATGAGCAGTTCTTC. The encoded protein is CASSLLAGGPLSSYNEQFF.